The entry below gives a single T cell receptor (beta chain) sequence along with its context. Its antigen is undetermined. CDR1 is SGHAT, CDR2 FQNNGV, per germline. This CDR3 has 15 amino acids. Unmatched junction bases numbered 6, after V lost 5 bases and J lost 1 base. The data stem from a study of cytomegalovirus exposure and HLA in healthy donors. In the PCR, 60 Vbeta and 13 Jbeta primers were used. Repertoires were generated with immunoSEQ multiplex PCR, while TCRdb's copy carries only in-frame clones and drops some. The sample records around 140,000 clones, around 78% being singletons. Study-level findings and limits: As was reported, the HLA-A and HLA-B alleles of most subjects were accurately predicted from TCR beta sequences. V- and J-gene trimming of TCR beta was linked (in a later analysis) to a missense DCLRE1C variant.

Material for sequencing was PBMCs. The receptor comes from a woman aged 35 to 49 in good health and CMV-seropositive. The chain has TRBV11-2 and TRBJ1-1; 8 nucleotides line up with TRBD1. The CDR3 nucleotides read TGTGCCAGCAGCCCCCTAGGGACAGGGAACACTGAAGCTTTCTTT. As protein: CASSPLGTGNTEAFF.